This paragraph covers one T cell receptor (beta chain) sequence. Clones were read by immunoSEQ multiplex PCR, and TCRdb kept only the in-frame ones, dropping some. The data hold 90,000 to 95,000 clones, with around 77% observed a single time. The data were obtained in a study of cytotoxic CD8 clonotypes in ibrutinib-treated CLL. The source is a human donor with chronic lymphocytic leukemia. Source: PBMCs, taken after 24 months of ibrutinib treatment.

CDR3 bases: TGTGCCAGCAGCCTGGGGGGGACAGGGGATGCTGAGCAGTTCTTC. This encodes CASSLGGTGDAEQFF. V and J are TRBV13 and TRBJ2-1; 10 bases line up with TRBD1. In germline, CDR1 is PRHDT, CDR2 FYEKMQ (reference sequence). The ends lost 5 bases at V and 9 bases at J; junction bases unmatched: 10. This CDR3 is 15 amino acids long.